Following are 21 T cell receptor beta chains from one sample sequenced in a study of blood T cell repertoires in COVID-19. Data came from immunoSEQ multiplex PCR; TCRdb stores just in-frame clones and leaves some out. Of 100,000 to 140,000 clones detected, about 89% appear once; the ten largest clones hold 4% to 6%. Specimen: peripheral blood. The receptors here all came from a man aged 35 to 55 with active or convalescent COVID-19.

This clone was seen a few times. The chain recombines TRBV6-5 with TRBJ2-1; a weak D match, TRBD1 (5 bases). CDR1 and CDR2 from the germline V gene are MNHEY and SVGAGI. With 6 bases removed from V and 6 bases from J, the gap between germline ends came to 12 bases. This CDR3 contains 13 residues. The chain's CDR3 is CASSIPRVNEQFF. The CDR3 DNA follows: TGTGCCAGCAGCATACCCAGGGTCAATGAGCAGTTCTTC.

The chain joins TRBV7-3 to TRBJ2-1; 9 positions agree with TRBD2. CDR1 and CDR2 (germline): SGHTA, FQGTGA. Unmatched junction bases numbered 8, after V lost 4 bases and J lost 7 bases. This CDR3 is built from 15 residues. CDR3 amino acids: CASSYTGTSSNEQFF. For the CDR3, the DNA is TGTGCCAGCAGCTATACCGGGACTAGCAGTAATGAGCAGTTCTTC.

This chain connects TRBV28 to TRBJ2-1; TRBD2 aligns across 11 bases. The V gene's germline CDR1 is MDHEN and CDR2 SYDVKM. The CDR3 is made up of 17 amino acids. Trimming removed 6 bases from V and 10 bases from J; junction bases left unmatched: 17. The CDR3 here is CASSTSGSARSPGEQFF. The DNA of the CDR3 is TGTGCCAGCAGCACTAGCGGGAGTGCCCGATCCCCGGGGGAGCAGTTCTTC.

This rearrangement joins TRBV5-4 to TRBJ1-4; maybe TRBD1 (6 bases). The length of the CDR3 is 16 residues. V lost 0 bases to trimming and J lost 7 bases, with 16 bases between them. CDR1 and CDR2 (germline): SGHNT, YYREEE (reference sequence). The CDR3: CASSLGFGQGTEKLFF. CDR3 DNA sequence: TGTGCCAGCAGCTTGGGCTTTGGGCAGGGGACTGAAAAACTGTTTTTT.

Of note for this clone: At the DNA level, this CDR3 is encoded by other sequences in the same sample as well. The V and J genes are TRBV18 and TRBJ1-2, with 8 bases aligning to TRBD1. The CDR3 covers 15 residues. Trimming at V came to 3 bases and at J to 0 bases, leaving 3 bases not matched to a gene. Germline V gene lookup returns CDR1 KGHSH and CDR2 LQKENI. CDR3 nucleotide sequence: TGTGCCAGCTCACCTCAGGACAGGGCTAACTATGGCTACACCTTC. Translating gives CASSPQDRANYGYTF.

The chain uses TRBV5-4 and TRBJ1-2; D perhaps matches TRBD1 (5 bases). This CDR3 spans 14 amino acids. Germline loops: CDR1 SGHNT, CDR2 YYREEE (reference sequence). With 0 bases removed from V and 1 base from J, the gap between germline ends came to 7 bases. CDR3 DNA sequence: TGTGCCAGCAGCTTGGGGGGGGATAACTATGGCTACACCTTC. Its translation: CASSLGGDNYGYTF.

The chain uses TRBV5-4 and TRBJ1-6, with TRBD1 matching over 8 bases. This CDR3 has 14 amino acids. Germline loops: CDR1 SGHNT, CDR2 YYREEE (reference sequence). J was trimmed by 9 bases and V by 4 bases; bases with no gene match: 6. The CDR3 DNA reads TGTGCCAGCAGCACGGACAGGGTTATTTCACCCCTCCACTTT. It specifies CASSTDRVISPLHF.

This chain connects TRBV24-1 to TRBJ2-1, with D uncertain. Trimming removed 9 bases at V and 4 bases at J, with 18 bases between. The V gene's germline CDR1 is KGHDR and CDR2 SFDVKD. This CDR3 has 15 amino acids. CDR3 sequence (DNA): TGTGCCACCTCGTATTTCTTTCCCTCTTACAATGAGCAGTTCTTC. This gives the protein CATSYFFPSYNEQFF.

The rearrangement joins TRBV12-3 or TRBV12-4 to TRBJ1-5; 8 bases fit TRBD1. V trimming: 6 bases; J trimming: 6 bases; junction bases outside the gene matches: 4. CDR3 length: 13 residues. CDR3 nucleotide sequence: TGTGCCAGCAGGTTACAGGGGGGTCAGCCCCAGCATTTT. Translation gives CASRLQGGQPQHF.

The CDR3 DNA reads TGTGCCAGCCGGCCCGACTCCCTAGGCAATGAGCAGTTCTTC. The encoded protein is CASRPDSLGNEQFF. This chain links TRBV7-3 with TRBJ2-1; D gene ambiguous. The CDR3 spans 14 residues. V lost 8 bases and J lost 6, with 17 bases in between. Germline V gene sequence: CDR1 SGHTA, CDR2 FQGTGA.

The chain recombines TRBV5-4 with TRBJ2-6, with TRBD1 matching 7 bases. Germline values: CDR1 SGHNT, CDR2 YYREEE (reference sequence). Losses at the gene ends were 7 bases for V and 1 base for J; bases not matched to a gene: 8. The CDR3 loop spans 16 amino acids. The chain's CDR3 is CASLGTVLSGANVLTF. Here the CDR3 DNA reads TGTGCCAGCCTCGGGACAGTCTTATCTGGGGCCAACGTCCTGACTTTC.

The rearrangement links TRBV7-3 to TRBJ2-1; 9 bases agree with TRBD1. CDR1 and CDR2 (germline): SGHTA, FQGTGA. CDR3 length equals 16 residues. The V gene end was trimmed by 5 bases and the J gene end by 4 bases; junction bases not matched to a gene: 9. The CDR3 protein is CASSLSSGQGYNEQFF. CDR3 bases: TGTGCCAGCAGCCTAAGTAGTGGACAGGGGTACAATGAGCAGTTCTTC.

The chain links TRBV5-1 to TRBJ1-3, with a weak D call TRBD1 (5 bases). Deletions cut 3 bases from V and 2 bases from J, with 12 bases between. The germline gives CDR1 SGHRS, CDR2 YFSETQ. CDR3 size: 15 residues. The CDR3 bases are TGCGCCAGCAGCTCAGAAGGGACTACTGGAAACACCATATATTTT. Protein product: CASSSEGTTGNTIYF.

The chain joins TRBV6-5 to TRBJ2-7; 8 nucleotides match TRBD1. The CDR3 has 13 residues. V dropped 7 bases and J dropped 7; count of bases not matched to a gene: 9. The germline CDR1 and CDR2 sequences are MNHEY and SVGAGI. Here the CDR3 reads CASTPRTGREQYF. CDR3 DNA: TGTGCCAGCACCCCGAGGACAGGGCGGGAGCAGTACTTC.

The V call is TRBV5-1, the J call TRBJ2-1; TRBD2 agrees at 11 bases. Germline CDR1 and CDR2: SGHRS and YFSETQ. CDR3 length: 15 amino acids. V was clipped by 1 base and J by 8 bases; unmatched bases: 5. CDR3 nucleotide sequence: TGCGCCAGCAGCTTGCCACTAGCGGGAGTCTATGAGCAGTTCTTC. This codes for CASSLPLAGVYEQFF.

In its sample, this clone was seen once. The chain joins TRBV6-2 or TRBV6-3 to TRBJ1-2; D is possibly TRBD1 (6 bases). V was shortened by 5 bases and J by 0 bases, with 19 bases between the two germline ends. Per the germline V gene, CDR1 is MNHEY and CDR2 is SVGEGT. CDR3 length: 17 amino acids. The CDR3 sequence is CASSPTSGTPSNYGYTF. CDR3 DNA sequence: TGTGCCAGCAGTCCAACGTCCGGGACACCTTCTAACTATGGCTACACCTTC.

The genes are TRBV27 and TRBJ2-1; 11 bases match TRBD2. Germline V gene lookup returns CDR1 MNHEY and CDR2 SMNVEV (reference sequence). V was clipped by 8 bases and J by 3 bases; unmatched bases: 6. CDR3 length: 15 amino acids. The CDR3 bases are TGTGCCAGCTGCAGCGGGACTAGCGGCTACAATGAGCAGTTCTTC. As protein: CASCSGTSGYNEQFF.

The V and J genes are TRBV30 and TRBJ2-7, with TRBD1 as a possible D gene (6 bases). This CDR3 region has 15 residues. Germline-derived CDR1 and CDR2 are GTSNPN and SVGIG (reference sequence). V lost 3 bases to trimming and J lost 4 bases, with 19 bases between them. The CDR3 spells CAWSKGSGVYYEQYF. CDR3 bases: TGTGCCTGGAGCAAGGGGTCAGGGGTTTATTACGAGCAGTACTTC.

V usage is TRBV29-1 and J usage is TRBJ1-2; 12 nucleotides line up with TRBD1. V lost 6 bases to trimming and J lost 8 bases; unmatched junction nucleotides: 7. Germline V gene lookup returns CDR1 SQVTM and CDR2 ANQGSEA. CDR3 size: 13 residues. The CDR3 loop is CSVRGQGAWGYTF. DNA of the CDR3: TGCAGCGTCCGGGGACAGGGGGCGTGGGGCTACACCTTC. Drawing the rest from reference TRBV29-1 and TRBJ1-2, the complete variable domain is SAVISQKPSRDICQRGTSLTIQCQVDSQVTMMFWYRQQPGQSLTLIATANQGSEATYESGFVIDKFPISRPNLTFSTLTVSNMSPEDSSIYLCSVRGQGAWGYTFGSGTRLTVV.

This chain uses TRBV19 with TRBJ1-2; D is perhaps TRBD1 (5 bases). The CDR3 is 12 residues long. In germline, CDR1 is LNHDA, CDR2 SQIVND (reference sequence). V dropped 5 bases and J dropped 7 bases, with 11 bases sitting between them. The CDR3 region is CASSALGLGYTF. The CDR3 DNA reads as TGTGCCAGTAGTGCACTGGGGCTTGGCTACACCTTC.

The chain is built from TRBV2 and TRBJ2-3; perhaps TRBD2 as D (5 bases). In germline, CDR1 is SNHLY, CDR2 FYNNEI. This CDR3 comprises 14 residues. Trimming left V 6 bases short and J 0 bases short, with 10 bases between. CDR3 protein: CASSRLTSTDTQYF. For the CDR3, the DNA is TGTGCCAGCAGCCGACTAACTAGCACAGATACGCAGTATTTT.